This TCR beta chain comes out of a study of T cells in Graves' hyperthyroidism and ophthalmopathy. Study results and limitations: The majority of expanded thyroid clonotypes above 0.001 also appeared in blood.

From RNA transcripts, TCR beta CDR3 regions were amplified. When the TCR CDR3 underwent first-round RT-PCR, the HTBI primer set was used. TCRdb redid the calling of the multiplex PCR reads with MiXCR, one entry per CDR3 protein. The data hold around 500,000 distinct CDR3 sequences, with around 15% observed a single time. In regard to this clonotype: Its target is unknown.

Stable disease denoted Graves' hyperthyroidism without ophthalmopathy progression within 18 months. Extraction of PBMCs used 10 ml of fresh peripheral blood. The sequence came from a woman aged 40-49 years with Graves' hyperthyroidism. Material: blood.

DNA of the CDR3: TGTGCCAGCAGCCCCAACAGGGGAGGGGATGAGCAGTTCTTC. Its protein is CASSPNRGGDEQFF. The rearrangement links TRBV27 to TRBJ2-1; either TRBD1 or TRBD2 may supply D (7 bases each). The CDR3 loop spans 14 amino acids. The V gene lost 6 bases and the J gene lost 8 bases, with 17 bases spanning the gap. CDR1 is MNHEY, CDR2 SMNVEV, per germline (reference sequence).